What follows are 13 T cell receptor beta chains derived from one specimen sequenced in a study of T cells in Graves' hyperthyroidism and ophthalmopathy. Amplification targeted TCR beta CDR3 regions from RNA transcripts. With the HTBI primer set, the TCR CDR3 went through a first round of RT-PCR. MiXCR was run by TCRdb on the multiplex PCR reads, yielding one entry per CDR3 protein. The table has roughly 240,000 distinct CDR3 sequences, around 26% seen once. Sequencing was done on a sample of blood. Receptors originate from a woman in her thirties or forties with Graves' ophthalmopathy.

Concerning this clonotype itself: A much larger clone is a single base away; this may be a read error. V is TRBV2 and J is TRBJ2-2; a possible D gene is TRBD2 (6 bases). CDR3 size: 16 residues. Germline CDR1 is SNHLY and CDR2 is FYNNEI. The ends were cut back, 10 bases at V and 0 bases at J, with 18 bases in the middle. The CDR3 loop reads CAITPGGRANTGELFF. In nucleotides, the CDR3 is TGTGCCATCACCCCTGGAGGGAGAGCGAACACCGGGGAGCTGTTTTTT.

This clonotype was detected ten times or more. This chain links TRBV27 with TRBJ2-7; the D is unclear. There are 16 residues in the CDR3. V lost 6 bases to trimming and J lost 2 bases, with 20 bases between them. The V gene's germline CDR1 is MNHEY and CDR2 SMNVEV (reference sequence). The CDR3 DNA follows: TGTGCCAGCAGCCCTTTCGGGCAGACCATTCCCTACGAGCAGTACTTC. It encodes CASSPFGQTIPYEQYF.

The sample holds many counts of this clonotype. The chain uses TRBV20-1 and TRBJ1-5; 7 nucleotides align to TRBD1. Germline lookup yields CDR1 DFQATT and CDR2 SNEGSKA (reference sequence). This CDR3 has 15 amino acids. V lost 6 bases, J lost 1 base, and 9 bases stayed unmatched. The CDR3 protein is CSALTGFVSNQPQHF. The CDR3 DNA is TGCAGTGCCCTGACAGGGTTTGTAAGCAATCAGCCCCAGCATTTT.

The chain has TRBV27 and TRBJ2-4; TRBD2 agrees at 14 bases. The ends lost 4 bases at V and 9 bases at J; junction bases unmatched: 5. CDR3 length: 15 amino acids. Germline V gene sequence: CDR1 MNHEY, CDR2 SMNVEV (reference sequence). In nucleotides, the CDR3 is TGTGCCAGCAGTTCCGGGACTAGCGGGAGCACCATTCAGTACTTC. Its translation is CASSSGTSGSTIQYF.

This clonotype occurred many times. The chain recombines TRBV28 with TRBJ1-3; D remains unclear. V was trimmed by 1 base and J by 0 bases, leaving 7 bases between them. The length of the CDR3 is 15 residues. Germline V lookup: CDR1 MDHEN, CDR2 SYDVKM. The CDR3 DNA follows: TGTGCCAGCAGTTTATTTCCGGACTCTGGAAACACCATATATTTT. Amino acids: CASSLFPDSGNTIYF. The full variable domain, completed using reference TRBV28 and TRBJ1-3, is DVKVTQSSRYLVKRTGEKVFLECVQDMDHENMFWYRQDPGLGLRLIYFSYDVKMKEKGDIPEGYSVSREKKERFSLILESASTNQTSMYLCASSLFPDSGNTIYFGEGSWLTVV.

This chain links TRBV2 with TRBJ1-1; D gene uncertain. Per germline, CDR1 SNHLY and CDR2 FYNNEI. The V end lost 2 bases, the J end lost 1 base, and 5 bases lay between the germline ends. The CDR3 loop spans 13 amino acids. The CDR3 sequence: CASSELENTEAFF. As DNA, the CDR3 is TGTGCCAGCAGTGAACTAGAGAACACTGAAGCTTTCTTT.

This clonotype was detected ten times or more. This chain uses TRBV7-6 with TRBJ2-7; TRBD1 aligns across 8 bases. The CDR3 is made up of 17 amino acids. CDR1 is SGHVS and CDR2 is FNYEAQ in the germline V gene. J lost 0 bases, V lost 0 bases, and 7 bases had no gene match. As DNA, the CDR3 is TGTGCCAGCAGCTTAGCGATCCCGGGACAGGTCTCCTACGAGCAGTACTTC. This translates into CASSLAIPGQVSYEQYF.

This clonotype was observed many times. In nucleotides, the CDR3 is TGTGCCAGCAGTACCGGTAAGCCCCAGCATTTT. Its translation: CASSTGKPQHF. This rearrangement joins TRBV28 to TRBJ1-5; no clear D gene. V lost 5 bases, J lost 8 bases, and 7 bases lay in between. In germline, CDR1 is MDHEN, CDR2 SYDVKM. CDR3 length: 11 residues.

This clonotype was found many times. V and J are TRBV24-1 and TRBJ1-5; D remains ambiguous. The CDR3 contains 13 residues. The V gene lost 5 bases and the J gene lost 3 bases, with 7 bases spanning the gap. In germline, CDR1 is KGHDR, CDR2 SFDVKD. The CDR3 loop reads CATSGRNNQPQHF. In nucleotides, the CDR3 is TGTGCCACCAGTGGACGGAACAATCAGCCCCAGCATTTT.

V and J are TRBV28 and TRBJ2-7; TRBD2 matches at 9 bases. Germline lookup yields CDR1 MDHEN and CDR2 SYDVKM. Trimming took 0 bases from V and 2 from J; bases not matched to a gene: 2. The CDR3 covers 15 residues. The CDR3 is CASSLWGTSPYEQYF. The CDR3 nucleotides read TGTGCCAGCAGTTTATGGGGGACTAGCCCCTACGAGCAGTACTTC.

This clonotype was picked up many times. CDR3 DNA sequence: TGCAGCGTTGTCGACAACTACGAGCAGTACTTC. This translates into CSVVDNYEQYF. The chain is built from TRBV29-1 and TRBJ2-7; D is uncertain. The germline gives CDR1 SQVTM, CDR2 ANQGSEA. Trimming took 4 bases from V and 3 from J, leaving 7 bases between them. This CDR3 region has 11 residues.

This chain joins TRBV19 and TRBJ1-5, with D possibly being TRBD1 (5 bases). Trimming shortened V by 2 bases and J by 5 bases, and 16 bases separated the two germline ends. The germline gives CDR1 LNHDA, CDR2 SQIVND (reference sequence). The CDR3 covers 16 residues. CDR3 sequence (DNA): TGTGCCAGTAGTATAACCCTGACGGAGGGGTATCAGCCCCAGCATTTT. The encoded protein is CASSITLTEGYQPQHF.

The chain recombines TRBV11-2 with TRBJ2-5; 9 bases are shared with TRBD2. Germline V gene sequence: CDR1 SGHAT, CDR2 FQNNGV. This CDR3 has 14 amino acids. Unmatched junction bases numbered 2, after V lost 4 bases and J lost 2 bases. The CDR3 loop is CASSYSGRQETQYF. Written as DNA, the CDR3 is TGTGCCAGCAGCTATAGCGGGAGACAAGAGACCCAGTACTTC.